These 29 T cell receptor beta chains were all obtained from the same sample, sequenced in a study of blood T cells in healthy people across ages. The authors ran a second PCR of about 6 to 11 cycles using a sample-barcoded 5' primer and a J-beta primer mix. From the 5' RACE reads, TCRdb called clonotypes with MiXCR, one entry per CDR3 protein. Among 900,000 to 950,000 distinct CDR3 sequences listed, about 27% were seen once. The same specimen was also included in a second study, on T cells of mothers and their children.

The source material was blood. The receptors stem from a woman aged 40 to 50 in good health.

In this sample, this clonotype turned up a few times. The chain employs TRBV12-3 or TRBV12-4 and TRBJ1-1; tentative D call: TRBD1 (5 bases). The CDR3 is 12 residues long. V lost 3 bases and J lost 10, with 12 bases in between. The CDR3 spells CASSLDTPSAFF. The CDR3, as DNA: TGTGCCAGCAGTTTGGACACGCCATCAGCTTTCTTT.

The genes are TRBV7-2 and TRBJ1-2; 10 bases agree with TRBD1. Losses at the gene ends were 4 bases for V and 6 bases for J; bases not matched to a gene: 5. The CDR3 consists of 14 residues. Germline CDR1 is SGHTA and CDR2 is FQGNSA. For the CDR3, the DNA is TGTGCCAGCAGCTCCCCGACAGGGGGCCATGGCTACACCTTC. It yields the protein CASSSPTGGHGYTF.

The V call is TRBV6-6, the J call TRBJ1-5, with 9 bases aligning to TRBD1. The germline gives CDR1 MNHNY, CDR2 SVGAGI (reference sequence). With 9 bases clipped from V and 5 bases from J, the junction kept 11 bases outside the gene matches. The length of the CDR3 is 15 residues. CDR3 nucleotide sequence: TGTGCCAGTTGGTCCGGACAGGGGAGCCATCAGCCCCAGCATTTT. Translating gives CASWSGQGSHQPQHF.

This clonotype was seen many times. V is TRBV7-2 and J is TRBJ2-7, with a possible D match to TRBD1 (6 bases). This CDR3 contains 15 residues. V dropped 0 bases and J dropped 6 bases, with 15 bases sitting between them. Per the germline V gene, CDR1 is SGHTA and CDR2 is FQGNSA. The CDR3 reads CASSLATGLIPEQYF. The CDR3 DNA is TGTGCCAGCAGCTTAGCGACAGGCCTTATTCCCGAGCAGTACTTC.

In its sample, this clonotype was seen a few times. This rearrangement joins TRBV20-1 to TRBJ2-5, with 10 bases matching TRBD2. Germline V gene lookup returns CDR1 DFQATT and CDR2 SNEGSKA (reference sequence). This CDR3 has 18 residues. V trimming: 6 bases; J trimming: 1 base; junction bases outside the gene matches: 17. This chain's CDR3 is CSARFAKAGGSLQETQYF. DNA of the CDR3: TGCAGTGCCCGGTTCGCCAAAGCGGGGGGGTCTCTCCAAGAGACCCAGTACTTC.

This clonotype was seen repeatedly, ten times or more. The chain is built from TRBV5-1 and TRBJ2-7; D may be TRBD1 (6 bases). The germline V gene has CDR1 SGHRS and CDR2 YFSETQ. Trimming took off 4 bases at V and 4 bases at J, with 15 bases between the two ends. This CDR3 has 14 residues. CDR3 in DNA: TGCGCCAGCAGCCCCCTGGACAGCATTTACGAGCAGTACTTC. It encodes CASSPLDSIYEQYF.

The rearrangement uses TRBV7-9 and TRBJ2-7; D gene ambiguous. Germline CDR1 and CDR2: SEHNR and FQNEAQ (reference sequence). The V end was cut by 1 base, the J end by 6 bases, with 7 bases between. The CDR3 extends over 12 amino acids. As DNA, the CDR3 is TGTGCCAGCAGCTTAGATTGGAGCGAGCAGTACTTC. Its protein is CASSLDWSEQYF.

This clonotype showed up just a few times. CDR3 sequence (DNA): TGCAGTCCGGATAAAGGAGGGGGCAATGTAGAAAAACTGTTTTTT. It translates to CSPDKGGGNVEKLFF. The chain combines TRBV20-1 with TRBJ1-4; 7 bases agree with TRBD1. CDR3 length equals 15 residues. Germline-derived CDR1 and CDR2 are DFQATT and SNEGSKA (reference sequence). The V gene end was trimmed by 8 bases and the J gene end by 8 bases; junction bases not matched to a gene: 17.

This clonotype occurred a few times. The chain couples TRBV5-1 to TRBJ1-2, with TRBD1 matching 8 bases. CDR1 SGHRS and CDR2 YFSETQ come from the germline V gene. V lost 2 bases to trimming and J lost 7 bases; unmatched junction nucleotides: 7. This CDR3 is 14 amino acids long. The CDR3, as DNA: TGCGCCAGCAGCTTCGAGGGGACAGGTGGTGGCTACACCTTC. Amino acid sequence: CASSFEGTGGGYTF.

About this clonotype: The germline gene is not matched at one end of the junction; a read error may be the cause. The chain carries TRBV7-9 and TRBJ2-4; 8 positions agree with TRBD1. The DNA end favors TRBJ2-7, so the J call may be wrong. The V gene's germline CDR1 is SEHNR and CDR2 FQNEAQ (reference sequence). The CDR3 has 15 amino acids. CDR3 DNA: TGTGCCAGTAGCTTACCAGGGGGCGCGTACTACGAGCAGTACTTC. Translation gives CASSLPGGAYYEQYF.

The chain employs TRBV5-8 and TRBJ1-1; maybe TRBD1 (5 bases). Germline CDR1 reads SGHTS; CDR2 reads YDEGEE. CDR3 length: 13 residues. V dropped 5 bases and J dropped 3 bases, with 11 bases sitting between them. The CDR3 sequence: CASRRNRYTEAFF. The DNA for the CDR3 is TGTGCCAGCAGGAGGAACAGGTACACTGAAGCTTTCTTT.

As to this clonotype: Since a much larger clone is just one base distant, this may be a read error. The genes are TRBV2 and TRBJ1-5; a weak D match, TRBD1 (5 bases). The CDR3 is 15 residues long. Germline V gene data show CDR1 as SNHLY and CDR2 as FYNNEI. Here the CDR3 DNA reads TGTGCCAGCAGTGAAAGGGGTTTCAGCAAGCAGCCCCAGCATTTT. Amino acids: CASSERGFSKQPQHF.

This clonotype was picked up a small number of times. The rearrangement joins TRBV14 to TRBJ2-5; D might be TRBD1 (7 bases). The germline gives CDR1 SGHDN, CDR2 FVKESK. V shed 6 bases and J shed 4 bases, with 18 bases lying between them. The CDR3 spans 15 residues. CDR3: CASSQWRQGGETQYF. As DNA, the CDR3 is TGTGCCAGCAGTCAGTGGCGCCAGGGGGGAGAGACCCAGTACTTC.

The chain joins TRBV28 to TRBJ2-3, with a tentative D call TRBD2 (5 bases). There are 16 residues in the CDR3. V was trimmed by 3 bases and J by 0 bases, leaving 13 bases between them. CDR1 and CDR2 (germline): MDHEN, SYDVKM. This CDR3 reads CASSFPGIISTDTQYF. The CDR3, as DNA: TGTGCCAGCAGTTTCCCCGGGATTATTAGCACAGATACGCAGTATTTT.

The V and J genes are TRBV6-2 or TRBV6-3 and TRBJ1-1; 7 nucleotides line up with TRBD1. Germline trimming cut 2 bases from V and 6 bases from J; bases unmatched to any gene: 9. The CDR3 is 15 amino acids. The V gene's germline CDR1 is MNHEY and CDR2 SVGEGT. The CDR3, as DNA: TGTGCCAGCAGTTACGCACCCGGGACAGAACCTGAAGCTTTCTTT. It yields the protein CASSYAPGTEPEAFF.

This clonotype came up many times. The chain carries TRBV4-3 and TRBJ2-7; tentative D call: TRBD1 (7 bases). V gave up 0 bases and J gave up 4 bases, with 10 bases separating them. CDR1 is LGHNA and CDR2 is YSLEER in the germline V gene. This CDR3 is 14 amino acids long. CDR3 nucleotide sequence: TGCGCCAGCAGCCAAGACGCAGGGGGGTACGAGCAGTACTTC. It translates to CASSQDAGGYEQYF.

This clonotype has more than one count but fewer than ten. CDR3 DNA sequence: TGTGCCAGCGGGGGCTACTACGAGCAGTACTTC. Its translation is CASGGYYEQYF. The rearrangement uses TRBV25-1 and TRBJ2-7; maybe TRBD1 (6 bases). This CDR3 region has 11 residues. The germline gives CDR1 MGHDK, CDR2 SYGVNS. With 8 bases removed from V and 3 bases from J, the gap between germline ends came to 8 bases.

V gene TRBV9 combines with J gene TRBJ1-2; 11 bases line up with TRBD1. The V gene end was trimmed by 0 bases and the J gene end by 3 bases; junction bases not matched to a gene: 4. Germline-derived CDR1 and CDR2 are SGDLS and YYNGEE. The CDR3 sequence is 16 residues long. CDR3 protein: CASSVGGTGGYYGYTF. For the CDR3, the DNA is TGTGCCAGCAGCGTAGGAGGGACAGGGGGGTACTATGGCTACACCTTC.

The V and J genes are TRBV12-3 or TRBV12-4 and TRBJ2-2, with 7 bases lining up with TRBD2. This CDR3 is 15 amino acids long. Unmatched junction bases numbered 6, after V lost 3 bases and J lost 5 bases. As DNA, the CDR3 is TGTGCCAGCAGTTTTGGCGGGGGACCAACCGGGGAGCTGTTTTTT. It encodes CASSFGGGPTGELFF.

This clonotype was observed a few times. CDR3: CASSPGASGNTDTQYF. The CDR3 bases are TGTGCCAGCAGTCCTGGGGCTAGCGGAAACACAGATACGCAGTATTTT. The genes are TRBV25-1 and TRBJ2-3; TRBD2 matches 7 bases. Per the germline V gene, CDR1 is MGHDK and CDR2 is SYGVNS. The CDR3 has 16 residues. V shed 5 bases, J shed 2 bases, and the junction held 10 bases outside the gene matches.

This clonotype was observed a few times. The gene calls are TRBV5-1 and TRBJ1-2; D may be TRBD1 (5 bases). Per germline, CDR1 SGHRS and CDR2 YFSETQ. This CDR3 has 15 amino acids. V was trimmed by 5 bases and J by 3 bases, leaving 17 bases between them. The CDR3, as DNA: TGCGCCAGCAGTCTTGCAGGGATTTCGGACTATGGCTACACCTTC. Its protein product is CASSLAGISDYGYTF.

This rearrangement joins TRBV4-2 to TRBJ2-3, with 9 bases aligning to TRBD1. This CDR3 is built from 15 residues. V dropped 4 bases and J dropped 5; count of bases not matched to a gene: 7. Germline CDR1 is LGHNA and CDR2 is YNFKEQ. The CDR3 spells CASSPTGTGKDTQYF. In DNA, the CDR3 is TGTGCCAGCAGCCCTACCGGGACAGGGAAAGATACGCAGTATTTT.

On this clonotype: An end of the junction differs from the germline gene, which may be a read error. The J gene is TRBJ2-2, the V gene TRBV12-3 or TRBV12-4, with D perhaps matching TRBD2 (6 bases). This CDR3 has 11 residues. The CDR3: CAGRLGLELFF. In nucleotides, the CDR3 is TGTGCCGGCAGACTAGGCTTAGAGCTGTTTTTT.

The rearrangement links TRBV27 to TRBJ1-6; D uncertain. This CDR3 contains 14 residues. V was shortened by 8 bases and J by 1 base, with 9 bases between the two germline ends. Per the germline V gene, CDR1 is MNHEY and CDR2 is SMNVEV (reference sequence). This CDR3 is CASGLESYNSPLHF. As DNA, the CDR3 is TGTGCCAGCGGGCTAGAGTCCTATAATTCACCCCTCCACTTT.

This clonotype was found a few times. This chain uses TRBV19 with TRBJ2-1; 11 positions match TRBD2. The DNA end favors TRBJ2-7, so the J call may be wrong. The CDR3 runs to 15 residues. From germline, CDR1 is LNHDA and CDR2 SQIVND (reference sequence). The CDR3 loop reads CASSSSGGTYNEQYF. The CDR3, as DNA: TGTGCCAGTAGCTCTAGCGGGGGGACCTACAATGAGCAGTACTTC.

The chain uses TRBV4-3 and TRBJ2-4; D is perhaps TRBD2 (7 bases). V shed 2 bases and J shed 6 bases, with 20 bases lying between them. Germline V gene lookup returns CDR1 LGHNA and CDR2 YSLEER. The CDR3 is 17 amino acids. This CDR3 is CASSQKGEGGTRNIQYF. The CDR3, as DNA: TGCGCCAGCAGCCAAAAGGGGGAGGGGGGTACCAGAAACATTCAGTACTTC.

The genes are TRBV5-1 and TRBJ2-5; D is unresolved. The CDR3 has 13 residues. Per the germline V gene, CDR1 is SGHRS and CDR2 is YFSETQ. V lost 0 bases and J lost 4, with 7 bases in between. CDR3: CASSLAKIETQYF. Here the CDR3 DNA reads TGCGCCAGCAGCTTGGCCAAGATAGAGACCCAGTACTTC. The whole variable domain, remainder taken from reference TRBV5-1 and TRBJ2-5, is KAGVTQTPRYLIKTRGQQVTLSCSPISGHRSVSWYQQTPGQGLQFLFEYFSETQRNKGNFPGRFSGRQFSNSRSEMNVSTLELGDSALYLCASSLAKIETQYFGPGTRLLVL.

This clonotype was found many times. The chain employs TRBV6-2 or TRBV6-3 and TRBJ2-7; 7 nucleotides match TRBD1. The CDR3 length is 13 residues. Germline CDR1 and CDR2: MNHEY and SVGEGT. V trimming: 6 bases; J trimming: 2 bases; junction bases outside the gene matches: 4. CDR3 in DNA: TGTGCCAGCAGGGGACAGATCACCTACGAGCAGTACTTC. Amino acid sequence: CASRGQITYEQYF.

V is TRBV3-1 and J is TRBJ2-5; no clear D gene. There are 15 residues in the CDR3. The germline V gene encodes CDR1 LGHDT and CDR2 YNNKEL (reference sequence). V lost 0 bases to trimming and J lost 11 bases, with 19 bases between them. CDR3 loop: CASSQDRGPRSQQYF. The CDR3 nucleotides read TGTGCCAGCAGCCAAGATCGAGGCCCGCGCTCCCAGCAGTACTTC.